This T cell receptor beta chain was profiled in a study of blood T cell repertoires in COVID-19. Study in general: The United States, Italy and Spain supplied acute and convalescent COVID-19 samples. PBMCs, B-cell-depleted T cells, or T cells provided the cDNA or gDNA that made up the material.

Authors' data handling: Cell counts per sample came from amplifying reference gene primers. Produced via immunoSEQ multiplex PCR; TCRdb's table is partial and in-frame only. V and J calls and clone size are those listed in that table; D and trimming were worked out from the DNA. The sample includes about 270,000 clones, 87% of them seen just once. V lost 0 bases, J lost 4 bases, and 3 bases stayed unmatched. This CDR3 is built from 14 residues. Germline CDR1 SGHRS, CDR2 YFSETQ. The source material was peripheral blood. The chain is built from TRBV5-1 and TRBJ1-2, with 7 bases identical to TRBD1. This clonotype was obtained from a woman in her forties or fifties with acute or convalescent COVID-19. The CDR3 is CASSLAGQFYGYTF. The CDR3 DNA follows: TGCGCCAGCAGCTTGGCGGGACAGTTCTATGGCTACACCTTC.